This T cell receptor (beta chain) was recorded in a study of blood T cell repertoires in COVID-19. Trimming left V 0 bases short and J 0 bases short, with 4 bases between. Germline assignment: CDR1 MNHEY and CDR2 SMNVEV (reference sequence). The CDR3 sequence is 14 residues long. Clones were read by immunoSEQ multiplex PCR, and TCRdb kept only the in-frame ones, dropping some. The sample lists 200,000 to 300,000 clones; 87% were seen once. Specimen: peripheral blood. The sequence derives from a woman in her forties or fifties with acute or convalescent COVID-19. The V gene is TRBV27, the J gene TRBJ2-3; D gene unclear. The CDR3 protein is CASSLSASTDTQYF. The DNA of the CDR3 is TGTGCCAGCAGTTTATCAGCAAGCACAGATACGCAGTATTTT.